The sequence of this TCR beta chain was determined in a study of CD8 T cells in Susac syndrome. Germline CDR1 is KGHSH and CDR2 is LQKENI. Trimming left V 6 bases short and J 3 bases short, with 11 bases between. The CDR3 totals 13 residues. The patients serving as multiple sclerosis controls were treatment-naive. They had stable or active relapsing-remitting disease and fulfilled revised McDonald criteria. Negative isolation yielded the CD8+ and CD4+ T cells, while FACS enriched the TEMRA cells. RNA, at 0.5 to 1 ug, was reverse transcribed with random hexamers. Multiplex immunoSEQ PCR targeted 54 Vbeta and 13 Jbeta TCR beta segments. Each CDR3 protein is one row after TCRdb ran MiXCR on the immunoSEQ multiplex PCR reads. Of 300,000 to 350,000 distinct CDR3 sequences listed, about 91% are singletons.

The V and J genes are TRBV18 and TRBJ1-1; the D gene is possibly TRBD1 (6 bases). The sample comprised CD4+ T cells from PBMCs. The sequence was obtained from a human donor with multiple sclerosis. CDR3 in DNA: TGTGCCAGCTCCCCAGGGGTTGACACTGAAGCTTTCTTT. Translation gives CASSPGVDTEAFF.